A single sample is the source of the 5 T cell receptor beta chains below, sequenced in a study of T cell responses to AZD1222 COVID-19 vaccine. Measured with immunoSEQ multiplex PCR; TCRdb has only the in-frame clones, and not every one. The table lists fewer than 200,000 clones, 94% of them singletons, with around 1.6% in the top ten. The sample was peripheral blood, taken 28 days after the second AZD1222 dose. Receptors were obtained from an adult who received the AZD1222 COVID-19 vaccine.

The rearrangement uses TRBV2 and TRBJ1-5; 9 nucleotides line up with TRBD1. Trimming took 4 bases from V and 4 from J; bases not matched to a gene: 2. Germline V CDR1 and CDR2: SNHLY, FYNNEI. The CDR3 covers 14 residues. The CDR3 is CASSGDRANQPQHF. Written as DNA, the CDR3 is TGTGCCAGCAGTGGGGACAGGGCTAATCAGCCCCAGCATTTT. Complete variable domain (other parts from reference TRBV2 and TRBJ1-5): EPEVTQTPSHQVTQMGQEVILRCVPISNHLYFYWYRQILGQKVEFLVSFYNNEISEKSEIFDDQFSVERPDGSNFTLKIRSTKLEDSAMYFCASSGDRANQPQHFGDGTRLSIL.

The genes are TRBV7-3 and TRBJ1-1; D is possibly TRBD1 (6 bases). With 5 bases removed from V and 1 base from J, the gap between germline ends came to 8 bases. This CDR3 is 13 amino acids long. Germline assignment: CDR1 SGHTA and CDR2 FQGTGA. CDR3 bases: TGTGCCAGCAGCGCGGACAGGAACACTGAAGCTTTCTTT. The encoded protein is CASSADRNTEAFF.

The chain combines TRBV2 with TRBJ1-6; D gene uncertain. This CDR3 spans 15 amino acids. Germline V gives CDR1 SNHLY, CDR2 FYNNEI. The V end was cut by 1 base, the J end by 1 base, with 5 bases between. The CDR3 nucleotides are TGTGCCAGCAGTGAAGAAGAGTCCTATAATTCACCCCTCCACTTT. Protein: CASSEEESYNSPLHF.

The count of this clone is one. The chain joins TRBV19 to TRBJ1-1; D is uncertain. The germline V gene has CDR1 LNHDA and CDR2 SQIVND (reference sequence). The CDR3 is 13 amino acids. The V and J ends lost 4 bases and 3 bases respectively, with 9 bases between them. Here the CDR3 reads CASSTTSDTEAFF. The CDR3 DNA reads TGTGCCAGTAGTACAACGTCCGACACTGAAGCTTTCTTT.

The chain employs TRBV27 and TRBJ2-3; the match to TRBD2 covers 12 bases. J gave up 6 bases and V 6 bases, and 7 bases lay outside the gene matches. Germline V gene data show CDR1 as MNHEY and CDR2 as SMNVEV (reference sequence). This CDR3 contains 15 residues. The CDR3 DNA reads TGTGCCAGCAGAGACAACGGACTAGCGGGGGATACGCAGTATTTT. Its protein is CASRDNGLAGDTQYF.